The entry that follows covers one TCR beta chain sequence. Its antigen remains unidentified. TCRbeta libraries were built with three rounds of nested PCR, modified from ARM-PCR. TCRdb reprocessed the multiplex PCR reads with MiXCR, giving one entry per CDR3 protein. The sample lists approximately 53,000 distinct CDR3 sequences, about 70% occurring once. The template was RNA from unsorted bulk tissue. The normal lung tissue was taken more than 3 cm from the tumor edge. Between August and November 2014, newly diagnosed, chemotherapy-naive lung cancer patients underwent thoracic surgery in China. The data derive from a study of tumor and adjacent non-tumor tissue in lung cancer. Turning to the study itself: The cohort had roughly 12 adenocarcinoma, 2 squamous cell and 1 small cell patients. On average, productive TCRbeta reads reached about 4 million per sample.

Trimming shortened V by 9 bases and J by 4 bases, and 18 bases separated the two germline ends. The CDR3 spans 14 residues. Germline assignment: CDR1 SGHNT and CDR2 YENEEA. Study-level findings and limits: Shorter survival was associated with higher TCR diversity in tumors.

The V and J genes are TRBV11-3 and TRBJ2-5, with TRBD2 as a possible D gene (6 bases). The receptor comes from a woman aged 55-70 years with non-small cell lung cancer. Sequenced material: distant non-tumor lung tissue. CDR3 protein: CASSMRLVRETQYF. DNA of the CDR3: TGTGCCAGTAGCATGAGACTAGTGCGAGAGACCCAGTACTTC. The whole variable domain, remainder taken from reference TRBV11-3 and TRBJ2-5, is EAGVVQSPRYKIIEKKQPVAFWCNPISGHNTLYWYLQNLGQGPELLIRYENEEAVDDSQLPKDRFSAERLKGVDSTLKIQPAELGDSAVYLCASSMRLVRETQYFGPGTRLLVL.